Below are 12 T cell receptor beta chains sequenced from a single sample in a study of blood T cell repertoires in COVID-19. The table came from immunoSEQ multiplex PCR; TCRdb's copy has only in-frame clones and leaves some out. Of around 200,000 clones listed, approximately 85% are singletons. Specimen: peripheral blood. The receptors were gathered from an elderly woman with acute or convalescent COVID-19.

V and J are TRBV19 and TRBJ2-6; D may be TRBD2 (5 bases). Germline V gives CDR1 LNHDA, CDR2 SQIVND (reference sequence). CDR3 length: 16 amino acids. The V end was cut by 3 bases, the J end by 0 bases, with 9 bases between. The CDR3 region is CASSIRGASGANVLTF. The CDR3 bases are TGTGCCAGTAGTATTCGGGGTGCCTCTGGGGCCAACGTCCTGACTTTC.

A single count supports this clone. The CDR3 loop is CASSLGGTGGENTEAFF. The CDR3 DNA reads as TGCGCCAGCAGCTTGGGGGGGACAGGCGGAGAGAACACTGAAGCTTTCTTT. The chain combines TRBV5-1 with TRBJ1-1, with 8 bases that match TRBD1. After removal of 0 bases from V and 1 base from J, the junction contained 8 bases not matched to a gene. The CDR3 runs to 17 residues. Germline V gene sequence: CDR1 SGHRS, CDR2 YFSETQ.

The rearrangement uses TRBV5-4 and TRBJ2-1; D possibly corresponds to TRBD2 (5 bases). Germline values: CDR1 SGHNT, CDR2 YYREEE (reference sequence). This CDR3 spans 11 amino acids. Trimming cost V 2 bases and J 13 bases, with 10 bases left between them. CDR3 sequence reads: CASSFGLIQFF. CDR3 DNA: TGTGCCAGCAGCTTCGGACTCATACAGTTCTTC.

This clone was seen only once. The rearrangement joins TRBV24-1 to TRBJ1-2, with D perhaps matching TRBD1 (6 bases). Trimming cost V 0 bases and J 8 bases, with 12 bases left between them. Germline V gene sequence: CDR1 KGHDR, CDR2 SFDVKD. The CDR3 has 14 amino acids. CDR3 in amino acids: CATSDLYRVRGYTF. CDR3 sequence (DNA): TGTGCCACCAGTGATTTGTACAGGGTGAGAGGCTACACCTTC.

V gene TRBV18 combines with J gene TRBJ2-2; TRBD1 might be the D (6 bases). CDR1 is KGHSH and CDR2 is LQKENI in the germline V gene. The CDR3 extends over 17 amino acids. Trimming left V 8 bases short and J 2 bases short, with 21 bases between. The CDR3 DNA sequence: TGTGCCAGCCCATCGACCGTAGGGGGATTTAACACCGGGGAGCTGTTTTTT. Translation: CASPSTVGGFNTGELFF.

CDR3 protein: CASSRTSGSGTGELFF. CDR3 DNA: TGTGCCAGCAGCCGGACTAGCGGGAGTGGCACCGGGGAGCTGTTTTTT. This rearrangement joins TRBV7-2 to TRBJ2-2, with TRBD2 matching 13 bases. The CDR3 is made up of 16 amino acids. Per germline, CDR1 SGHTA and CDR2 FQGNSA. The V gene end was trimmed by 5 bases and the J gene end by 4 bases; junction bases not matched to a gene: 4.

The V call is TRBV3-1 (or the pseudogene TRBV3-2), the J call TRBJ1-1, with TRBD1 identical over 7 bases. Germline lookup yields CDR1 LGHDT and CDR2 YNNKEL (reference sequence). V gave up 3 bases and J gave up 3 bases; unmatched junction bases: 10. The CDR3 is 16 residues long. CDR3 bases: TGTGCCAGCAGCCAGCACCAGGGGGGCTTTGACACTGAAGCTTTCTTT. Amino acids: CASSQHQGGFDTEAFF.

The gene calls are TRBV9 and TRBJ2-3, with 11 bases lining up with TRBD2. From germline, CDR1 is SGDLS and CDR2 YYNGEE. Germline trimming cut 1 base from V and 4 bases from J; bases unmatched to any gene: 2. The CDR3 is 15 residues long. The CDR3 spells CASSVLAGGADTQYF. The CDR3 DNA reads as TGTGCCAGCAGCGTACTAGCGGGAGGCGCAGATACGCAGTATTTT.

This sequence joins TRBV7-8 and TRBJ2-3; 9 bases line up with TRBD2. Trimming took 5 bases from V and 1 from J; bases not matched to a gene: 10. Germline lookup yields CDR1 SGHVS and CDR2 FQNEAQ. The CDR3 sequence is 17 residues long. CDR3 amino acids: CASSPSVAGAGTDTQYF. The CDR3 nucleotides read TGTGCCAGCAGCCCGTCCGTAGCGGGAGCGGGCACAGATACGCAGTATTTT.

This clone showed up many times. This chain joins TRBV5-1 and TRBJ2-1; D not resolved. Trimming cost V 4 bases and J 0 bases, with 17 bases left between them. CDR3 length: 17 residues. From germline, CDR1 is SGHRS and CDR2 YFSETQ. CDR3 coding DNA: TGCGCCAGCAGCCGAACGTACTTGACTGACTCCTACAATGAGCAGTTCTTC. It yields the protein CASSRTYLTDSYNEQFF. Full variable domain (missing parts from reference TRBV5-1 and TRBJ2-1): KAGVTQTPRYLIKTRGQQVTLSCSPISGHRSVSWYQQTPGQGLQFLFEYFSETQRNKGNFPGRFSGRQFSNSRSEMNVSTLELGDSALYLCASSRTYLTDSYNEQFFGPGTRLTVL.

This clone appeared a single time. The chain combines TRBV5-1 with TRBJ2-3; TRBD1 matches at 9 bases. The CDR3 runs 13 residues. J gave up 3 bases and V 7 bases, and 3 bases lay outside the gene matches. Germline CDR1 SGHRS, CDR2 YFSETQ. The CDR3 coding sequence is TGCGCCAGCTCGACAGGGGGTACAGATACGCAGTATTTT. Its protein product is CASSTGGTDTQYF.

This clone has more than one count but fewer than ten. The chain carries TRBV24-1 and TRBJ2-7; no clear D gene. The CDR3 runs 14 residues. Germline lookup yields CDR1 KGHDR and CDR2 SFDVKD. Trimming shortened V by 4 bases and J by 3 bases, and 12 bases separated the two germline ends. The CDR3 is CATSDPPEYYEQYF. The CDR3 DNA is TGTGCCACCAGTGACCCGCCCGAGTACTACGAGCAGTACTTC.